The 19 T cell receptor beta chains in this list originate from one sample, sequenced in a study of blood T cell repertoires in COVID-19. The table came from immunoSEQ multiplex PCR; TCRdb's copy has only in-frame clones and leaves some out. The sample consists of 200,000 to 250,000 clones, 65% to 90% of them appearing once. Material for sequencing was peripheral blood. These receptors were collected from a woman aged 45-65 years with acute or convalescent COVID-19.

This clone came up a few times. The CDR3 loop reads CASSQEGAGGFYGYTF. The CDR3 DNA reads TGCGCCAGCAGCCAAGAAGGAGCAGGGGGTTTCTATGGCTACACCTTC. This chain links TRBV4-1 with TRBJ1-2; the match to TRBD1 covers 7 bases. The trim removed 0 bases at V and 4 bases at J, leaving 8 bases unmatched. CDR1 and CDR2 (germline): MGHRA, YSYEKL. The CDR3 loop spans 16 amino acids.

This clone was detected only a few times. The chain couples TRBV11-3 to TRBJ2-2, with D uncertain. Trimming shortened V by 4 bases and J by 2 bases, and 14 bases separated the two germline ends. This CDR3 has 16 amino acids. The germline CDR1 and CDR2 sequences are SGHNT and YENEEA. The CDR3 reads CASSSSETYNTGELFF. CDR3 sequence (DNA): TGTGCCAGCAGCTCCTCCGAGACATATAACACCGGGGAGCTGTTTTTT.

The DNA of the CDR3 is TGTGCCAGCAGTGAACTAGCGGGAGGGCCCCACGAGCAGTACTTC. Translated: CASSELAGGPHEQYF. The chain employs TRBV2 and TRBJ2-7; 12 nucleotides agree with TRBD2. The junction had 4 bases not matched to a gene; V was cut back by 2 bases and J by 5 bases. CDR1 SNHLY and CDR2 FYNNEI come from the germline V gene. This CDR3 is 15 amino acids long.

This chain connects TRBV7-9 to TRBJ2-7; TRBD1 matches 8 bases. Germline V gene data show CDR1 as SEHNR and CDR2 as FQNEAQ (reference sequence). The trim removed 4 bases at V and 5 bases at J, leaving 7 bases unmatched. There are 14 residues in the CDR3. This CDR3 reads CASSSPGQEHEQYF. Here the CDR3 DNA reads TGTGCCAGCAGCTCACCGGGACAGGAACACGAGCAGTACTTC.

The chain has TRBV5-1 and TRBJ1-2, with a tentative D call TRBD1 (5 bases). V lost 1 base to trimming and J lost 6 bases, with 7 bases between them. This CDR3 is 12 amino acids long. CDR1 SGHRS and CDR2 YFSETQ come from the germline V gene. CDR3 sequence: CASSLPGDGYTF. Here the CDR3 DNA reads TGCGCCAGCAGCTTGCCGGGGGATGGCTACACCTTC. The complete variable domain, with remaining parts taken from reference TRBV5-1 and TRBJ1-2, reads KAGVTQTPRYLIKTRGQQVTLSCSPISGHRSVSWYQQTPGQGLQFLFEYFSETQRNKGNFPGRFSGRQFSNSRSEMNVSTLELGDSALYLCASSLPGDGYTFGSGTRLTVV.

This rearrangement joins TRBV6-5 to TRBJ1-5; D is ambiguous. Trimming pared 8 bases from V and 9 bases from J, leaving 14 bases between. This CDR3 has 12 residues. CDR1 MNHEY and CDR2 SVGAGI come from the germline V gene. The chain's CDR3 is CASGAGSWPQHF. The CDR3 bases are TGTGCCAGCGGCGCAGGATCATGGCCCCAGCATTTT.

This clone has only one observation. The J gene is TRBJ1-4, the V gene TRBV6-5, with D possibly matching TRBD1 (6 bases). Per germline, CDR1 MNHEY and CDR2 SVGAGI. The CDR3 has 15 amino acids. V was pared by 4 bases and J by 5 bases, with 14 bases between. CDR3 loop: CASSSAGAENEKLFF. The DNA for the CDR3 is TGTGCCAGCAGTTCCGCGGGGGCAGAAAATGAAAAACTGTTTTTT.

This chain links TRBV19 with TRBJ2-7, with D tentatively TRBD1 (6 bases). The CDR3 contains 13 residues. V gave up 3 bases and J gave up 5 bases, with 11 bases separating them. From germline, CDR1 is LNHDA and CDR2 SQIVND (reference sequence). The CDR3 protein is CASSIRDINEQYF. As DNA, the CDR3 is TGTGCCAGTAGTATCAGGGACATCAACGAGCAGTACTTC.

The J gene is TRBJ1-6, the V gene TRBV6-5; maybe TRBD1 (5 bases). Germline lookup yields CDR1 MNHEY and CDR2 SVGAGI. The V end lost 0 bases, the J end lost 9 bases, and 12 bases lay between the germline ends. This CDR3 region has 15 residues. The CDR3 bases are TGTGCCAGCAGTTACTCTGGGCAGGGAACTTCACCCCTCCACTTT. Amino acid sequence: CASSYSGQGTSPLHF.

This clone was detected once. V and J are TRBV28 and TRBJ1-6, with D perhaps TRBD1 (5 bases). Germline V CDR1 and CDR2: MDHEN, SYDVKM. The length of the CDR3 is 14 residues. Trimming shortened V by 4 bases and J by 8 bases, and 12 bases separated the two germline ends. CDR3 residues: CASSSPGQDSPLHF. The CDR3 region has the DNA TGTGCCAGCAGTTCCCCAGGGCAGGATTCACCCCTCCACTTT.

This chain links TRBV28 with TRBJ2-1; weak D call: TRBD1 (6 bases). From germline, CDR1 is MDHEN and CDR2 SYDVKM. Trimming cost V 2 bases and J 11 bases, with 10 bases left between them. CDR3 size: 12 residues. As DNA, the CDR3 is TGTGCCAGCAGTTTACAGGGGATCCAGCAGTTCTTC. Amino acids: CASSLQGIQQFF.

The V gene is TRBV6-5, the J gene TRBJ1-1, with 7 nucleotides matching TRBD1. Germline assignment: CDR1 MNHEY and CDR2 SVGAGI. The ends lost 6 bases at V and 1 base at J; junction bases unmatched: 5. CDR3 length equals 14 residues. CDR3 nucleotide sequence: TGTGCCAGCAGCTTGACAGGGACGAACACTGAAGCTTTCTTT. Amino acid sequence: CASSLTGTNTEAFF.

The chain has TRBV5-6 and TRBJ2-5; maybe TRBD2 (6 bases). Germline CDR1 and CDR2: SGHDT and YYEEEE. The CDR3 has 12 amino acids. The germline V and J ends were trimmed by 5 bases and 5 bases, with 10 bases remaining between them. The CDR3 DNA follows: TGTGCCAGCAGGGGAGGAGGTGAGACCCAGTACTTC. Protein product: CASRGGGETQYF. The full variable domain, its missing parts supplied by reference TRBV5-6 and TRBJ2-5, is DAGVTQSPTHLIKTRGQQVTLRCSPKSGHDTVSWYQQALGQGPQFIFQYYEEEERQRGNFPDRFSGHQFPNYSSELNVNALLLGDSALYLCASRGGGETQYFGPGTRLLVL.

The gene calls are TRBV11-2 and TRBJ1-3, with no clear D. This CDR3 has 16 residues. Germline values: CDR1 SGHAT, CDR2 FQNNGV. With 4 bases removed from V and 0 bases from J, the gap between germline ends came to 13 bases. The CDR3 spells CASSWGIGSSGNTIYF. The CDR3 DNA follows: TGTGCCAGCAGCTGGGGAATAGGGAGCTCTGGAAACACCATATATTTT. Looking up the rest from reference TRBV11-2 and TRBJ1-3 gives the full variable domain: EAGVAQSPRYKIIEKRQSVAFWCNPISGHATLYWYQQILGQGPKLLIQFQNNGVVDDSQLPKDRFSAERLKGVDSTLKIQPAKLEDSAVYLCASSWGIGSSGNTIYFGEGSWLTVV.

The chain combines TRBV5-4 with TRBJ2-3; 13 nucleotides agree with TRBD2. The CDR3 sequence is 15 residues long. Looked up from germline, CDR1 is SGHNT and CDR2 is YYREEE (reference sequence). Unmatched junction bases numbered 14, after V lost 9 bases and J lost 10 bases. In DNA, the CDR3 is TGTGCCACCCGCCCGGGGACTAGCGGGACCCCTTCGCAGTATTTT. Amino acids: CATRPGTSGTPSQYF.

The chain employs TRBV5-1 and TRBJ1-2, with unresolved D. The germline V gene has CDR1 SGHRS and CDR2 YFSETQ. This CDR3 has 13 residues. The germline V and J ends were trimmed by 5 bases and 5 bases, with 13 bases remaining between them. The chain's CDR3 is CASSGREQYGYTF. The CDR3 DNA reads TGCGCCAGCAGTGGAAGGGAGCAATATGGCTACACCTTC.

The chain couples TRBV4-1 to TRBJ1-4; 8 positions agree with TRBD1. Per the germline V gene, CDR1 is MGHRA and CDR2 is YSYEKL. Trimming took 0 bases from V and 8 from J; bases not matched to a gene: 11. The CDR3 spans 17 residues. CDR3 bases: TGCGCCAGCAGCCAAGAAATAGCAGGGGGCCTACCCGAAAAACTGTTTTTT. It yields the protein CASSQEIAGGLPEKLFF.

This clone is a singleton in its sample. The CDR3 coding sequence is TGTGCCAGCAGCGTAGGACAAGGACTAGCGGGGGGTGAAGATACGCAGTATTTT. This gives the protein CASSVGQGLAGGEDTQYF. This chain connects TRBV9 to TRBJ2-3; TRBD2 aligns across 14 bases. The V segment lost 0 bases and the J segment 5 bases; nucleotides outside the gene matches: 8. There are 18 residues in the CDR3. Germline lookup yields CDR1 SGDLS and CDR2 YYNGEE.

The chain links TRBV9 to TRBJ2-5, with D perhaps TRBD2 (5 bases). The CDR3 covers 12 residues. Germline CDR1 is SGDLS and CDR2 is YYNGEE. V was trimmed by 6 bases and J by 5 bases, leaving 11 bases between them. In DNA form, the CDR3 reads TGTGCCAGCAACCTCAGAGGGGAGACCCAGTACTTC. Translating it yields CASNLRGETQYF.